The rows below give T cell receptor beta chains drawn from one sample of a study of blood T cell repertoires in COVID-19. TCRdb's copy holds only in-frame clones and misses some; the assay was immunoSEQ multiplex PCR. The repertoire consists of some 270,000 clones, with about 86% occurring once and the leading ten covering around 16%. The sample taken for sequencing was peripheral blood. The receptor source for this set is a person between 65 and 79 years old with COVID-19, enrolled during active disease. Both conserved end residues are part of each CDR3. Each record gives: V gene, CDR3 protein.

V: TRBV28
CDR3: CASSLLGLAPSTDTQYF

V: TRBV13
CDR3: CASRIEEADTQYF

V: TRBV7-2
CDR3: CASRETSGRYKSSEQYF

V: TRBV4-1
CDR3: CASSQERDSAEKLFF

V: TRBV7-3
CDR3: CASSLEAGSNEQFF

V: TRBV7-6
CDR3: CASSLEGNYGYTF

V: TRBV3-1/TRBV3-2
CDR3: CASSQDLGLAAYEQYF

V: TRBV7-2
CDR3: CASSPVGKETQYF

V: TRBV10-3
CDR3: CAITPRQGSPEAFF

V: TRBV4-1
CDR3: CASSQDLQGEGTPTYF

V: TRBV7-2
CDR3: CASSSPLGTGSTDTQYF

V: TRBV12-3/TRBV12-4
CDR3: CASLELGNTEAFF

V: TRBV6-2/TRBV6-3
CDR3: CASSSNPLDTSNTGELFF

V: TRBV7-9
CDR3: CASSLAGGPTDTQYF

V: TRBV6-5
CDR3: CASLGQGYYGYTF

V: TRBV9
CDR3: CASSVAGSPNTGELFF

V: TRBV19
CDR3: CASSRPRAPLHF

V: TRBV29-1
CDR3: CSVLTGEVSYEQYF

V: TRBV5-1
CDR3: CASRRTSGGASGELFF

V: TRBV6-5
CDR3: CASGATYSNQPQHF

V: TRBV5-1
CDR3: CASREGGRDYGYTF

V: TRBV28
CDR3: CASSLLTSGGLNTGELFF